This T cell receptor beta chain was sequenced during a study of blood T cells in healthy people across ages. V was pared by 4 bases and J by 7 bases, with 17 bases between. CDR1 and CDR2 (germline): LGHDT, YNNKEL (reference sequence). The length of the CDR3 is 15 residues. Sample-barcoded 5' priming and a J-beta primer mix drove a second PCR of roughly 6 to 12 cycles. TCRdb fed the 5' RACE reads into MiXCR, producing one record per CDR3 protein. The sample lists 1 million or so distinct CDR3 sequences, approximately 25% occurring once. The same specimen was also included in a second study, on T cells of mothers and their children.

The genes are TRBV3-1 and TRBJ2-4, with D tentatively TRBD1 (5 bases). This clonotype was obtained from a girl aged 2-15 years in good health. The sample consisted of blood. The CDR3: CASSLRGHTENIQYF. CDR3 nucleotides: TGTGCCAGCAGCCTGCGAGGACACACTGAGAACATTCAGTACTTC.